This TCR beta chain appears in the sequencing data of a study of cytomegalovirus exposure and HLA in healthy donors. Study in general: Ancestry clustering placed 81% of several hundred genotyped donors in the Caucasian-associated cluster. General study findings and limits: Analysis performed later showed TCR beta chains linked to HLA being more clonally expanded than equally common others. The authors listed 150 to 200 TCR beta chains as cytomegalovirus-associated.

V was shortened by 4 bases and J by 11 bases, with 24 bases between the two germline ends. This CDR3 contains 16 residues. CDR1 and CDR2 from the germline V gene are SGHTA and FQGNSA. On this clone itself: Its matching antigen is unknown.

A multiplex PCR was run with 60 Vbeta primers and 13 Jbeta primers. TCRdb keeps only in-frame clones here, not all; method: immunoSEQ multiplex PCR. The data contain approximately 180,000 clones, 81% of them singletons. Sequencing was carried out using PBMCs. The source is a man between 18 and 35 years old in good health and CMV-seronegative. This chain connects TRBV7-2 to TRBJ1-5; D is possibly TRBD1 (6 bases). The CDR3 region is CASSYHTTGSLGAQHF. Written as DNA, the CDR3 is TGTGCCAGCAGCTACCATACGACAGGCTCCCTGGGAGCCCAGCATTTT.